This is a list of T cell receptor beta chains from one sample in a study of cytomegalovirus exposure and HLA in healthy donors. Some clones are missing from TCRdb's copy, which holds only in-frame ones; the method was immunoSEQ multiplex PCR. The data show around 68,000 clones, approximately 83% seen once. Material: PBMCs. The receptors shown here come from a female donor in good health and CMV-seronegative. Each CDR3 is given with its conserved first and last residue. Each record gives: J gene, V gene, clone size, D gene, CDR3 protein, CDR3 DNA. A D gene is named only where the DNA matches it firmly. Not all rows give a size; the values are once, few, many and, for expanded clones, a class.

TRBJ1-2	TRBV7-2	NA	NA	CASSPLLGTRIGYGYTF	TGTGCCAGCAGCCCATTACTCGGGACACGTATCGGCTATGGCTACACCTTC
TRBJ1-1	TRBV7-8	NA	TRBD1	CASSSDRARLAAFF	TGTGCCAGCAGCTCCGACAGGGCCCGACTAGCGGCTTTCTTT
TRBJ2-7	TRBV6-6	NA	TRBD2	CASSERTRYEQYF	TGTGCCAGCAGTGAGAGGACTAGATACGAGCAGTACTTC
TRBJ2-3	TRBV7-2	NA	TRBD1	CASSFRTGANTDTQYF	TGTGCCAGCAGCTTTAGGACAGGGGCGAACACAGATACGCAGTATTTT
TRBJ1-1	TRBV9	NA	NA	CASSQAGANTEAFF	TGTGCCAGCAGCCAAGCGGGGGCGAACACTGAAGCTTTCTTT
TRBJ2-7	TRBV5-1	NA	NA	CASRPAANYEQYF	TGCGCCAGCAGACCAGCGGCTAATTACGAGCAGTACTTC
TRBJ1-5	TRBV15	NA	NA	CATSPQGGNQPQHF	TGTGCCACCAGCCCCCAAGGAGGGAATCAGCCCCAGCATTTT
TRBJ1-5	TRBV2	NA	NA	CASSRTGSNQPQHF	TGTGCCAGCAGCCGGACGGGGAGCAATCAGCCCCAGCATTTT
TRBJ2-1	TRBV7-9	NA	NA	CASSLVGGSRDEQFF	TGTGCCAGCAGCTTAGTCGGTGGTTCGAGAGATGAGCAGTTCTTC
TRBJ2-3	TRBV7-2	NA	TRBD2	CASSLRTSGMGDTQYF	TGTGCCAGCAGCTTAAGGACTAGCGGGATGGGAGATACGCAGTATTTT
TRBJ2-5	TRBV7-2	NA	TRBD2	CASSRSGRGETQYF	TGTGCCAGCAGCCGGAGCGGGAGGGGGGAGACCCAGTACTTC
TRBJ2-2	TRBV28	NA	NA	CASSLRSAGELFF	TGTGCCAGCAGTTTACGGTCCGCCGGGGAGCTGTTTTTT
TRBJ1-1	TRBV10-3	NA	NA	CAIRGTQNTEAFF	TGTGCCATCAGGGGGACACAGAACACTGAAGCTTTCTTT
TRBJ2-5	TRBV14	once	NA	CASSSIGGQETQYF	TGTGCCAGCAGCTCAATTGGGGGGCAAGAGACCCAGTACTTC
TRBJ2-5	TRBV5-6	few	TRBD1	CASSSGQGLETQYF	TGTGCCAGCAGCTCAGGACAGGGGTTAGAGACCCAGTACTTC
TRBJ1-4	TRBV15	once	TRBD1	CATSRVDRGLTNEKLFF	TGTGCCACCAGCAGAGTAGACAGGGGGCTCACTAATGAAAAACTGTTTTTT
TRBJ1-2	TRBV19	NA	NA	CASSIQDSKYGYTF	TGTGCCAGTAGTATACAGGACTCGAAATATGGCTACACCTTC
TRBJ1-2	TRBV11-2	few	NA	CASSLSQNNYGYTF	TGTGCCAGCAGCCTCTCTCAGAACAACTATGGCTACACCTTC
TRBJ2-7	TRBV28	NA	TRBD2	CASRGPGTTTYEQYF	TGTGCCAGCAGAGGCCCCGGGACTACCACCTACGAGCAGTACTTC
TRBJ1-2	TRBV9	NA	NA	CASRSGQRDYGYTF	TGTGCCAGCAGATCCGGCCAGAGGGACTATGGCTACACCTTC
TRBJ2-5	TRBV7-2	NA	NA	CASSPQAGKETQYF	TGTGCCAGCAGCCCCCAGGCGGGAAAAGAGACCCAGTACTTC
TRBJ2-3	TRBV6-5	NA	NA	CASRPPEAGTDTQYF	TGTGCCAGCAGACCCCCAGAGGCAGGCACAGATACGCAGTATTTT
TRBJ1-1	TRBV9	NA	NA	CASSVAPDRARGAFF	TGTGCCAGCAGCGTAGCCCCGGACAGAGCCCGGGGAGCTTTCTTT
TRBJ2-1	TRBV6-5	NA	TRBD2	CASSPLAGGPGEQFF	TGTGCCAGCAGTCCACTAGCGGGGGGGCCCGGTGAGCAGTTCTTC
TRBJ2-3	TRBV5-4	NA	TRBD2	CASSPLAGGDTQYF	TGTGCCAGCAGCCCACTAGCGGGGGGAGATACGCAGTATTTT
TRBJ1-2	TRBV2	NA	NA	CASSERAVNYGYTF	TGTGCCAGCAGTGAGCGGGCGGTTAACTATGGCTACACCTTC
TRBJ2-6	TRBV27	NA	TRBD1	CASSRDRVWGANVLTF	TGTGCCAGCAGCCGCGACAGGGTGTGGGGGGCCAACGTCCTGACTTTC
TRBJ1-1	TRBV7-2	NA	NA	CASSLELMNTEAFF	TGTGCCAGCAGCTTAGAACTAATGAACACTGAAGCTTTCTTT
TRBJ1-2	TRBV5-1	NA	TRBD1	CASALTGDNGYTF	TGCGCCAGCGCCCTGACAGGGGACAATGGCTACACCTTC
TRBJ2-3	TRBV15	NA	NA	CATSRTLSGNTDTQYF	TGTGCCACCAGCAGAACTCTTAGCGGAAACACAGATACGCAGTATTTT
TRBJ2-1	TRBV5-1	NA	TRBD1	CASGQGGSNEQFF	TGCGCCAGCGGACAGGGAGGTTCAAATGAGCAGTTCTTC
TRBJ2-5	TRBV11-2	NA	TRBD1	CASSSLRDSEETQYF	TGTGCCAGCAGCTCTCTTCGGGACAGTGAAGAGACCCAGTACTTC
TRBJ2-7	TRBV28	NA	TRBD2	CASSPTPAGTFRAGWREQYF	TGTGCCAGCAGTCCGACCCCAGCAGGGACCTTCCGAGCGGGATGGAGGGAGCAGTACTTC
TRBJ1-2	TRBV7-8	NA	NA	CASSTLQVPHYGYTF	TGTGCCAGCAGCACGTTACAGGTCCCACACTATGGCTACACCTTC
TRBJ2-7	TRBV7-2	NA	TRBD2	CASSLASGRTSFYEQYF	TGTGCCAGCAGCTTAGCCAGCGGGAGGACTTCCTTCTACGAGCAGTACTTC
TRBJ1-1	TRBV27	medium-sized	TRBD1	CASRQGAGGNTEAFF	TGTGCCAGCAGGCAGGGGGCGGGTGGGAACACTGAAGCTTTCTTT
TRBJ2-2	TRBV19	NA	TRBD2	CASSILRLAGQFTNTGELFF	TGTGCCAGTAGTATCCTGAGACTAGCGGGACAATTTACGAACACCGGGGAGCTGTTTTTT
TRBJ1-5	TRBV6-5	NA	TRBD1	CASRDRDRQPQHF	TGTGCCAGCAGAGACAGGGACCGTCAGCCCCAGCATTTT
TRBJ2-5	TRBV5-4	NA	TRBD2	CAGSREAAWETQYF	TGTGCCGGATCTCGGGAGGCCGCTTGGGAGACCCAGTACTTC
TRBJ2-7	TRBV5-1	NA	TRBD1	CASSLAGTAQAYEQYF	TGCGCCAGCAGCTTGGCCGGGACAGCACAAGCCTACGAGCAGTACTTC
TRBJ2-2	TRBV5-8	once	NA	CASRRRENTGELFF	TGTGCCAGCAGGAGGCGGGAGAACACCGGGGAGCTGTTTTTT
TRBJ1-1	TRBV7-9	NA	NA	CASSVKERLEAFF	TGTGCCAGCAGCGTCAAAGAGAGGCTTGAAGCTTTCTTT
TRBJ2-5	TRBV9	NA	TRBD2	CASSVSGARGETQYF	TGTGCCAGCAGCGTAAGCGGGGCGCGGGGGGAGACCCAGTACTTC
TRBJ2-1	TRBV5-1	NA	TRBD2	CASSSPGLAGGSSYNEQFF	TGCGCCAGCAGCTCGCCCGGACTAGCGGGGGGAAGCTCCTACAATGAGCAGTTCTTC
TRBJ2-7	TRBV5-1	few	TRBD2	CASSLVAGTAGEQYF	TGCGCCAGCAGCTTGGTAGCGGGAACCGCGGGTGAGCAGTACTTC